This T cell receptor beta chain was obtained from a study of blood T cells in healthy people across ages. This clonotype was recorded at least ten times. From germline, CDR1 is LGHNA and CDR2 YSLEER. With 1 base removed from V and 1 base from J, the gap between germline ends came to 11 bases. The CDR3 spans 15 residues. Through a sample-barcoded 5' primer and a J-beta primer mix, a second PCR was run for about 6 to 11 cycles. MiXCR was run by TCRdb on the 5' RACE reads, yielding one entry per CDR3 protein. The sample gives fewer than 700,000 distinct CDR3 sequences, around 43% of which show up once; 25% to 35% is in the top ten.

The receptor comes from an older man in good health. The chain uses TRBV4-3 and TRBJ2-7, with D possibly called TRBD1 or TRBD2 (5 bases each). Sequenced sample: blood. The CDR3: CASSQAEAGSYEQYF. The CDR3 DNA reads TGCGCCAGCAGCCAAGCGGAGGCAGGGTCCTACGAGCAGTACTTC.